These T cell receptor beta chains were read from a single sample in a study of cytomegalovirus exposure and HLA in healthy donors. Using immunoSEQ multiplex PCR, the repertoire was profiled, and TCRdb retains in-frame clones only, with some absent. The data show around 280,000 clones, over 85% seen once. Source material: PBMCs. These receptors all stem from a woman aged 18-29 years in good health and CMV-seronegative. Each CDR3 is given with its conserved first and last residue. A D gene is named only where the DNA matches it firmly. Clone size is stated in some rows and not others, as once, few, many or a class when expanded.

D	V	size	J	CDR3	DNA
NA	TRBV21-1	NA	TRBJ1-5	CASTPFGVSNQPQHF	TGTGCCAGCACCCCCTTTGGAGTGAGCAATCAGCCCCAGCATTTT
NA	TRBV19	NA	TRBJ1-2	CASSMSGLNGYTF	TGTGCCAGTAGTATGTCAGGGCTAAATGGCTACACCTTC
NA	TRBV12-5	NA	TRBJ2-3	CASGLVPLRGRDTDTQYF	TGTGCTAGTGGTTTGGTCCCCCTGCGGGGAAGAGACACAGATACGCAGTATTTT
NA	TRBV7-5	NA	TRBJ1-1	CARSLGKGRVNTEAFF	TGTGCCAGAAGCTTAGGAAAAGGGAGGGTGAACACTGAAGCTTTCTTT
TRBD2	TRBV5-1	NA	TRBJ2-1	CASSSGLAPYNEQFF	TGCGCCAGCAGCTCCGGACTAGCGCCATACAATGAGCAGTTCTTC
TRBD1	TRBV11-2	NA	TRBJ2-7	CASSPGTGGNEQYF	TGTGCCAGCAGCCCCGGGACAGGAGGGAACGAGCAGTACTTC
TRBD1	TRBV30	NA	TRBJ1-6	CAWSTINRGGSPLHF	TGTGCCTGGAGTACAATTAACAGGGGTGGCTCACCCCTCCACTTT
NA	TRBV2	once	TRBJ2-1	CASSDLANNEQFF	TGTGCCAGCAGTGACTTGGCCAACAATGAGCAGTTCTTC
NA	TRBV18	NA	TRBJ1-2	CASSPLRTDSRVGYGYTF	TGTGCCAGCTCACCACTTAGGACAGACTCACGAGTCGGCTATGGCTACACCTTC
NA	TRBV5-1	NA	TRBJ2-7	CASSLGQADEQYF	TGCGCCAGCAGCTTGGGACAGGCAGACGAGCAGTACTTC
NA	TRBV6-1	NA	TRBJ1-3	CASSQVAGNTIYF	TGTGCCAGCAGCCAGGTAGCTGGAAACACCATATATTTT